The 31 T cell receptor beta chains below all came from one sample that was sequenced in a study of T cells after yellow fever vaccination. Using its own MiXCR run on the 5' RACE reads, TCRdb lists one record per CDR3 protein. The sample lists roughly 340,000 distinct CDR3 sequences; roughly 4% were seen once. This material consisted of PBMCs, taken 5 days after the yellow fever booster vaccination. The receptors come from a man younger than 35 who received the YFV17D yellow fever vaccine.

This clonotype was picked up a small number of times. This rearrangement joins TRBV25-1 to TRBJ1-5, with unresolved D. Trimming took off 4 bases at V and 4 bases at J, with 5 bases between the two ends. In germline, CDR1 is MGHDK, CDR2 SYGVNS. The CDR3 is made up of 12 amino acids. This CDR3 is CASSGENQPQHF. CDR3 nucleotides: TGTGCCAGCAGTGGCGAGAATCAGCCCCAGCATTTT.

This clonotype came up many times. The CDR3 region has the DNA TGTGCCATCAGTGCCACTAGCGGGGGGCGGCAAGAGACCCAGTACTTC. It yields the protein CAISATSGGRQETQYF. The chain links TRBV10-3 to TRBJ2-5; 12 bases are a match to TRBD2. V trimming: 4 bases; J trimming: 2 bases; junction bases outside the gene matches: 5. The CDR3 length is 16 residues. Per the germline V gene, CDR1 is ENHRY and CDR2 is SYGVKD.

This clonotype occurred a few times. This rearrangement joins TRBV12-3 or TRBV12-4 to TRBJ1-4, with D possibly being TRBD1 (5 bases). The CDR3 contains 15 residues. The germline V and J ends were trimmed by 5 bases and 0 bases, with 10 bases remaining between them. The CDR3 protein is CASSPGPTTNEKLFF. CDR3 DNA sequence: TGTGCCAGCAGTCCGGGACCGACAACTAATGAAAAACTGTTTTTT.

This clonotype was seen a handful of times. The chain links TRBV20-1 to TRBJ2-7, with D uncertain. Trimming took off 3 bases at V and 4 bases at J, with 13 bases between the two ends. Germline CDR1 DFQATT, CDR2 SNEGSKA (reference sequence). This CDR3 has 13 residues. The CDR3 protein is CSARPSRAYEQYV. The DNA for the CDR3 is TGCAGTGCTAGGCCCTCAAGGGCATACGAGCAGTACGTC.

This clonotype was seen repeatedly, ten times or more. The gene calls are TRBV7-6 and TRBJ2-3; a possible D gene is TRBD2 (6 bases). V shed 8 bases and J shed 0 bases, with 18 bases lying between them. CDR3 length: 16 residues. Germline CDR1 reads SGHVS; CDR2 reads FNYEAQ. The DNA of the CDR3 is TGTGCCAGCGACACGTTGGAGGGCTCTAGCACAGATACGCAGTATTTT. Translation gives CASDTLEGSSTDTQYF.

This clonotype came up many times. J is TRBJ2-2 and V is TRBV5-1; TRBD2 is a possible D gene (5 bases). The germline V and J ends were trimmed by 4 bases and 2 bases, with 9 bases remaining between them. Germline CDR1 and CDR2: SGHRS and YFSETQ. CDR3 length: 14 residues. CDR3: CASSRDSNTGELFF. The CDR3, as DNA: TGCGCCAGCAGCCGGGATTCAAACACCGGGGAGCTGTTTTTT. The full variable domain, completed using reference TRBV5-1 and TRBJ2-2, is KAGVTQTPRYLIKTRGQQVTLSCSPISGHRSVSWYQQTPGQGLQFLFEYFSETQRNKGNFPGRFSGRQFSNSRSEMNVSTLELGDSALYLCASSRDSNTGELFFGEGSRLTVL.

The chain uses TRBV19 and TRBJ1-2; 9 nucleotides align to TRBD1. The CDR3 spans 16 residues. CDR1 is LNHDA and CDR2 is SQIVND in the germline V gene (reference sequence). V dropped 5 bases and J dropped 7; count of bases not matched to a gene: 14. The chain's CDR3 is CASSSPPGQGAAGYTF. CDR3 nucleotides: TGTGCCAGTAGTTCCCCCCCGGGACAGGGAGCCGCTGGCTACACCTTC.

With respect to this clonotype: Being one base from a much bigger clone, this may be a read error. V is TRBV7-3 and J is TRBJ2-1; no reliable D call. CDR1 is SGHTA and CDR2 is FQGTGA in the germline V gene. V lost 5 bases, J lost 9 bases, and 20 bases lay in between. This CDR3 has 15 amino acids. The CDR3 DNA follows: TGTGCCAGCAGCAGTGACACTTCCCCCGTGGTTGAGCAGTTCTTC. It yields the protein CASSSDTSPVVEQFF.

This clonotype appeared a few times. V and J are TRBV7-8 and TRBJ2-5; 10 bases agree with TRBD2. This CDR3 region has 15 residues. In germline, CDR1 is SGHVS, CDR2 FQNEAQ. V was clipped by 5 bases and J by 4 bases; unmatched bases: 7. CDR3 DNA sequence: TGTGCCAGCAGCCCAAGCGGGGGGGCATCAGAGACCCAGTACTTC. This gives the protein CASSPSGGASETQYF.

This clonotype was counted between two and nine times. The V and J genes are TRBV29-1 and TRBJ1-1; D uncertain. The CDR3 covers 12 residues. Trimming took off 7 bases at V and 1 base at J, with 10 bases between the two ends. Germline V gives CDR1 SQVTM, CDR2 ANQGSEA. The CDR3 is CSAADENTEAFF. The CDR3 bases are TGCAGCGCCGCGGACGAGAACACTGAAGCTTTCTTT.

The sample holds a few counts of this clonotype. This chain uses TRBV20-1 with TRBJ1-1; 7 bases line up with TRBD1. Germline V gives CDR1 DFQATT, CDR2 SNEGSKA (reference sequence). The CDR3 has 14 residues. V lost 6 bases to trimming and J lost 1 base; unmatched junction nucleotides: 8. In DNA form, the CDR3 reads TGCAGTGCCCTCGACAGGGCCTCGAACACTGAAGCTTTCTTT. Translation gives CSALDRASNTEAFF.

The chain has TRBV3-1 and TRBJ2-2; D may be TRBD1 (5 bases). The V and J ends lost 2 bases and 1 base respectively, with 14 bases between them. This CDR3 spans 17 amino acids. CDR1 is LGHDT, CDR2 YNNKEL, per germline (reference sequence). Here the CDR3 reads CASSQRRQDKNTGELFF. CDR3 bases: TGTGCCAGCAGCCAAAGGCGGCAGGACAAGAACACCGGGGAGCTGTTTTTT.

The CDR3 loop reads CAISEVGTENEKLFF. The CDR3 nucleotides are TGTGCCATCAGTGAGGTGGGGACCGAAAATGAAAAACTGTTTTTT. The chain carries TRBV10-3 and TRBJ1-4, with D possibly matching TRBD1 (5 bases). Trimming pared 2 bases from V and 5 bases from J, leaving 12 bases between. Germline V lookup: CDR1 ENHRY, CDR2 SYGVKD. The CDR3 spans 15 residues.

This chain joins TRBV27 and TRBJ2-1; TRBD2 aligns across 8 bases. The germline gives CDR1 MNHEY, CDR2 SMNVEV (reference sequence). This CDR3 contains 15 residues. V lost 5 bases, J lost 1 base, and 4 bases stayed unmatched. CDR3 loop: CASSLGTRSYNEQFF. The CDR3 coding sequence is TGTGCCAGCAGTCTCGGGACTAGGTCCTACAATGAGCAGTTCTTC.

This clonotype was seen ten or more times. V and J are TRBV5-6 and TRBJ2-3, with D hard to call. Germline CDR1 and CDR2: SGHDT and YYEEEE. The CDR3 is 12 residues long. Trimming pared 4 bases from V and 5 bases from J, leaving 8 bases between. The CDR3 spells CASSRLEDTQYF. The CDR3 nucleotides are TGTGCCAGCAGCCGGCTCGAAGATACGCAGTATTTT.

This clonotype was detected only a few times. The chain is built from TRBV6-5 and TRBJ2-1; D possibly corresponds to TRBD2 (6 bases). This CDR3 region has 17 residues. Germline V gene lookup returns CDR1 MNHEY and CDR2 SVGAGI. Trimming pared 6 bases from V and 4 bases from J, leaving 22 bases between. The CDR3 reads CASSPAAWGDIYNEQFF. The DNA of the CDR3 is TGTGCCAGCAGCCCCGCGGCGTGGGGGGATATTTACAATGAGCAGTTCTTC.

This clonotype was counted at least ten times. The J gene is TRBJ2-1, the V gene TRBV7-9, with 7 bases identical to TRBD2. The V gene's germline CDR1 is SEHNR and CDR2 FQNEAQ (reference sequence). V lost 5 bases to trimming and J lost 5 bases; unmatched junction nucleotides: 9. The CDR3 has 15 residues. CDR3 sequence: CASSTDSGPNNEQFF. DNA of the CDR3: TGTGCCAGCAGCACCGATAGCGGGCCCAACAATGAGCAGTTCTTC. The full variable domain, completed using reference TRBV7-9 and TRBJ2-1, is DTGVSQNPRHKITKRGQNVTFRCDPISEHNRLYWYRQTLGQGPEFLTYFQNEAQLEKSRLLSDRFSAERPKGSFSTLEIQRTEQGDSAMYLCASSTDSGPNNEQFFGPGTRLTVL.

J is TRBJ2-3 and V is TRBV24-1, with 8 bases fitting TRBD2. Trimming at V came to 0 bases and at J to 4 bases, leaving 8 bases not matched to a gene. CDR3 size: 17 residues. The germline V gene has CDR1 KGHDR and CDR2 SFDVKD. The CDR3 sequence is CATSDLQAGGVSDTQYF. The CDR3 nucleotides read TGTGCCACCAGTGATTTGCAGGCGGGGGGCGTCTCAGATACGCAGTATTTT.

This clonotype was seen more than once but under ten times. The rearrangement joins TRBV7-9 to TRBJ2-7; D possibly matches TRBD1 or TRBD2 (5 bases each). Germline V gives CDR1 SEHNR, CDR2 FQNEAQ (reference sequence). V was shortened by 0 bases and J by 5 bases, with 14 bases between the two germline ends. CDR3 length equals 15 residues. The CDR3 protein is CASSLAMGELHEQYF. The CDR3 region has the DNA TGTGCCAGCAGCTTAGCTATGGGGGAATTGCACGAGCAGTACTTC.

The chain has TRBV5-5 and TRBJ2-5; no clear D gene. V was trimmed by 3 bases and J by 2 bases, leaving 8 bases between them. This CDR3 comprises 13 residues. Germline V CDR1 and CDR2: SGHKS, YYEKEE (reference sequence). CDR3 in DNA: TGTGCCAGCAGCTGGGTACCTCAAGAGACCCAGTACTTC. Translated: CASSWVPQETQYF.

This clonotype was picked up a small number of times. The gene calls are TRBV2 and TRBJ2-5; TRBD1 matches at 10 bases. Germline trimming cut 7 bases from V and 5 bases from J; bases unmatched to any gene: 10. CDR3 size: 15 residues. Germline V gene sequence: CDR1 SNHLY, CDR2 FYNNEI. CDR3 nucleotide sequence: TGTGCCAGCACAGGGACAGGGGCGACTGAGGAGACCCAGTACTTC. As protein: CASTGTGATEETQYF.

This chain links TRBV11-2 with TRBJ2-7; D remains unclear. This CDR3 is built from 13 residues. The germline V and J ends were trimmed by 2 bases and 2 bases, with 7 bases remaining between them. The V gene's germline CDR1 is SGHAT and CDR2 FQNNGV. For the CDR3, the DNA is TGTGCCAGCAGCTTAAGCCCCACCTACGAGCAGTACTTC. Its translation: CASSLSPTYEQYF.

This clonotype has a count of ten or more. V and J are TRBV18 and TRBJ2-5, with D hard to call. V lost 8 bases and J 5 bases, leaving 9 bases between the germline ends. Germline assignment: CDR1 KGHSH and CDR2 LQKENI. The CDR3 is 11 residues long. This CDR3 is CASSPQETQYF. The CDR3 bases are TGTGCCAGCAGCCCTCAGGAGACCCAGTACTTC.

This clonotype was recorded a few times. This chain connects TRBV5-1 to TRBJ2-2; the match to TRBD1 covers 7 bases. With 4 bases clipped from V and 4 bases from J, the junction kept 10 bases outside the gene matches. There are 16 residues in the CDR3. Per the germline V gene, CDR1 is SGHRS and CDR2 is YFSETQ. The chain's CDR3 is CASSRPKGAVTGELFF. The CDR3 nucleotides read TGCGCCAGCAGCCGACCTAAGGGGGCCGTCACCGGGGAGCTGTTTTTT. Full variable domain (remainder filled in from reference TRBV5-1 and TRBJ2-2): KAGVTQTPRYLIKTRGQQVTLSCSPISGHRSVSWYQQTPGQGLQFLFEYFSETQRNKGNFPGRFSGRQFSNSRSEMNVSTLELGDSALYLCASSRPKGAVTGELFFGEGSRLTVL.

There are many counts of this clonotype. The CDR3 sequence: CASSRTGELFF. The CDR3 nucleotides read TGCGCCAGCAGCCGCACCGGGGAGCTGTTTTTT. The chain is built from TRBV5-1 and TRBJ2-2; no firm D call. This CDR3 region has 11 residues. Trimming removed 4 bases at V and 4 bases at J, with 2 bases between. Germline loops: CDR1 SGHRS, CDR2 YFSETQ. Full variable domain (outside the CDR3, taken from reference TRBV5-1 and TRBJ2-2): KAGVTQTPRYLIKTRGQQVTLSCSPISGHRSVSWYQQTPGQGLQFLFEYFSETQRNKGNFPGRFSGRQFSNSRSEMNVSTLELGDSALYLCASSRTGELFFGEGSRLTVL.

This clonotype was counted many times. The CDR3 loop reads CSAQHRADTEAFF. Written as DNA, the CDR3 is TGCAGCGCCCAACACAGGGCGGACACTGAAGCTTTCTTT. The chain recombines TRBV29-1 with TRBJ1-1; weak D call: TRBD1 (6 bases). Between the trimmed V and J ends, which lost 7 bases and 3 bases, there was a span of 15 bases. The CDR3 runs 13 residues. Germline V gene data show CDR1 as SQVTM and CDR2 as ANQGSEA.

This clonotype was counted many times. This chain connects TRBV20-1 to TRBJ2-3; D is perhaps TRBD1 (6 bases). The CDR3 covers 14 residues. V was trimmed by 3 bases and J by 1 base, leaving 11 bases between them. The germline V gene encodes CDR1 DFQATT and CDR2 SNEGSKA (reference sequence). The CDR3 region has the DNA TGCAGTGCTAGGGTTAGGACAGGCACAGATACGCAGTATTTT. The encoded protein is CSARVRTGTDTQYF.

There are many counts of this clonotype. J is TRBJ2-7 and V is TRBV5-1, with 7 positions matching TRBD1. V trimming: 4 bases; J trimming: 4 bases; junction bases outside the gene matches: 11. This CDR3 is built from 15 residues. Germline CDR1 SGHRS, CDR2 YFSETQ. The CDR3 sequence is CASSVAGTVSYEQYF. The CDR3 DNA follows: TGCGCCAGCAGCGTTGCCGGGACAGTATCTTACGAGCAGTACTTC.

The sample holds a few counts of this clonotype. The rearrangement links TRBV7-9 to TRBJ2-7; D is unresolved. V was pared by 3 bases and J by 6 bases, with 3 bases between. This CDR3 is 10 amino acids long. Germline V CDR1 and CDR2: SEHNR, FQNEAQ (reference sequence). The CDR3 DNA reads as TGTGCCAGCAGCTTTCTCGAGCAGTACGTC. This gives the protein CASSFLEQYV.

This chain joins TRBV10-3 and TRBJ2-1, with D perhaps given as TRBD1 or TRBD2 (5 bases each). This CDR3 has 15 residues. Germline values: CDR1 ENHRY, CDR2 SYGVKD. The V end was cut by 1 base, the J end by 2 bases, with 9 bases between. The CDR3 here is CAISEYGGAYNEQFF. The CDR3 nucleotides read TGTGCCATCAGTGAGTATGGGGGAGCCTACAATGAGCAGTTCTTC.

V gene TRBV5-1 combines with J gene TRBJ2-7; D gene unclear. Per germline, CDR1 SGHRS and CDR2 YFSETQ. Trimming shortened V by 2 bases and J by 0 bases, and 9 bases separated the two germline ends. There are 14 residues in the CDR3. CDR3 nucleotides: TGCGCCAGCAGCTTTACCGTTGACTCCTACGAGCAGTACTTC. Translation gives CASSFTVDSYEQYF.